This T cell receptor (beta chain) stems from a study of neoadjuvant anti-PD-1 for oral cavity cancer (dated by TCRdb to the early 2020s). Context from the whole study: Patients mostly received three to four biweekly doses of nivolumab at 3 mg/kg before curative-intent surgical resection. A fourth nivolumab dose was given around day 43 to patients without progression, and definitive surgical resection was performed in those patients on days 50-56. Patients with complete response, partial response or stable disease by RECIST 1.1 were defined as responders, whereas patients with progression were defined as non-responders. A roughly 35% response rate was observed in the parent correlative cohort, in which around 12 patients were included.

For deep sequencing, PBMC libraries mostly used around 470 ng of input genomic DNA, with six replicates for each sample. Following the manufacturer's instructions, the team built TCRbeta libraries using the immunoSEQ hsTCRbeta kit. Sequencing of the completed libraries took place using an Illumina NovaSeq 6000 S4 flow cell after they had been pooled to about 3 nM. Turning to the authors' computational methods: Raw data preprocessing and quality control were performed with the immunoSEQ Analyzer. The analysis was limited to productive rearrangements, and each clonotype was defined by a unique CDR3 amino acid sequence. Repertoire clonality was estimated as the Gini-Simpson index, which was computed with the R package tcR. Student's t test was used to compare Gini indices, while Pearson correlation assessed associations with tumor size change. Here the immuneACCESS table is served through TCRdb, limited to in-frame sequences with V and J called. Missing clones are a known gap in these copies; in checked studies unresolved V genes cover under half, and the rest lacks a known reason. The V and J calls and clone size come from that table; D and trimming were worked out from the DNA. This sample is represented by some 16,000 clones; under 70% of them were singletons. The ten largest clones take up roughly 2.8% of the sample.

With regard to this clone: It lacks a known antigen. No clone much larger than this one lies a single base away; base qualities are absent.

Including the terminal cysteine and phenylalanine, the CDR3 comprises 14 residues. Only the CDR3 portion is preserved as DNA: 42 bases, with reading frame beginning at the first base. The junction carries 9 bases between V and J, which are trimmed by 0 bases and 4 bases respectively. Reading the germline V gene gives CDR1 MNHNS and CDR2 SASEGT. Study-wide conclusions, independent of this receptor: A higher pretreatment blood Treg/Th17 ratio correlated with both higher pretreatment blood TCRbeta clonality and lower post-treatment tumor TCRbeta clonality. After neoadjuvant nivolumab, non-responders showed significantly higher T cell clonality (Gini index) in PBMCs than responders did. TCR analyses included only a few patients per response group, and the authors called for larger cohorts for validation.

Read against the paper, the sample's time point label means: before neoadjuvant nivolumab. Patients were newly diagnosed with stage II-IVA oral cavity squamous cell carcinoma and had received no prior systemic or radiation treatment. The cohort was composed of patients with HPV-negative, locally advanced oral cavity squamous cell carcinoma. Peripheral blood mononuclear cells were analyzed directly, without maintenance or expansion in culture. The samples were obtained from a longitudinal correlative study of a single-arm phase II trial testing neoadjuvant nivolumab in oral cavity squamous cell carcinoma. Subject-matched pre- and post-treatment PBMCs and tumors from three responders and three non-responders were subjected to genomic DNA-based TCRbeta sequencing. Peripheral blood mononuclear cells were collected once before nivolumab treatment and again after treatment, at the time of surgery. Genomic DNA was isolated from PBMCs using the Maxwell RSC DNA from Cells kit.

The material sequenced was PBMCs, taken before nivolumab (anti-PD-1) treatment. This TCR was recovered from a person aged 40-85 years with oral cavity squamous cell carcinoma. This chain is built from TRBV6-1 and TRBJ1-2; perhaps TRBD1 is the D gene, with 5 bases matching. CDR3 loop: CASSEAGRGYGYTF. The nucleotides are TGTGCCAGCAGTGAAGCGGGGCGGGGCTATGGCTACACCTTC.